This T cell receptor (beta chain) was recovered during a study of blood T cells in healthy people across ages. With a J-beta primer mix and a sample-barcoded 5' primer, a second PCR ran 7 to 11 cycles. In TCRdb, the 5' RACE reads were re-called with MiXCR into one record per CDR3 protein. The top ten clones hold roughly 51% of a sample with roughly 410,000 distinct CDR3 sequences, roughly half of them seen once. Germline V gene lookup returns CDR1 MDHEN and CDR2 SYDVKM. CDR3 length: 18 amino acids. In this sample, this clonotype turned up a few times. This clonotype originated in a man aged 60 to 75 in good health. The chain has TRBV28 and TRBJ2-4; TRBD2 might be the D (6 bases). The last part of the DNA fits TRBJ2-7 better; the J call may be wrong. The sample consisted of blood. Here the CDR3 reads CASSLETQVGGTYYEQYF. The DNA for the CDR3 is TGTGCCAGCAGTTTAGAGACCCAGGTCGGGGGTACGTACTACGAGCAGTACTTC.